This T cell receptor (beta chain) was recorded in a study of blood T cell repertoires in COVID-19. Overall study context: The cDNA or gDNA used as material had been derived from T cells, B-cell-depleted T cells, or PBMCs.

The CDR3 totals 15 residues. Germline CDR1 is MGHRA and CDR2 is YSYEKL. Deletions cut 1 base from V and 5 bases from J, with 14 bases between. The authors' processing: Reference gene primer amplification in the assay estimated nucleated cell counts. Sequencing used immunoSEQ multiplex PCR; TCRdb keeps in-frame clones, though not all of them. The V and J calls and clone size are taken from that table; D and trimming were inferred from the DNA. Of fewer than 400,000 clones detected, approximately 88% appear once; the ten largest clones hold more than 8.5%. Residents of 24 US areas, aged about 18 to 95 years, made up the participants. Two consecutive negative NP/OP PCR tests, clearance, or resolved symptoms defined Cohort 3 recovery.

Sample: PBMCs or T cells enriched from blood (not recorded which). The chain uses TRBV4-1 and TRBJ1-2; D is unclear. This TCR derives from a woman under 30 who had recovered from COVID-19. In DNA, the CDR3 is TGCGCCAGCAGCCAAGGTCCTCAGGCCCCATATGGCTACACCTTC. Translation: CASSQGPQAPYGYTF.